This T cell receptor beta chain was obtained from a study of cytomegalovirus exposure and HLA in healthy donors. Points from the study as a whole: Reports indicated that the classifier achieved high specificity and sensitivity in diagnosing cytomegalovirus status. Specificity for CMV antigens was confirmed in vitro for three of the CMV-associated chains.

Looked up from germline, CDR1 is SGHAT and CDR2 is FQNNGV. This CDR3 spans 14 amino acids. The ends were cut back, 4 bases at V and 6 bases at J, with 16 bases in the middle. Comments on this clone: Its cognate antigen is unknown.

The data were produced by immunoSEQ multiplex PCR, yet TCRdb's version contains in-frame clones alone and is incomplete. Among around 70,000 clones listed, 90% to 95% were seen once. The receptor was isolated from a man aged 18 to 30 in good health and CMV-seronegative. The V gene is TRBV11-2, the J gene TRBJ2-7, with D maybe TRBD2 (6 bases). The specimen sequenced was PBMCs. CDR3 in DNA: TGTGCCAGCAGCTCTCACCTTGCGGGGAGCGAGCAGTACTTC. Amino acids: CASSSHLAGSEQYF.